This is a list of T cell receptor beta chains from one sample in a study of CD8 T cells in ankylosing spondylitis. Using its own MiXCR run on the 5' RACE reads, TCRdb lists one record per CDR3 protein. The sample shows around 250,000 distinct CDR3 sequences, under 35% of them seen only once. The sample consisted of blood, either unsorted or a sorted T cell fraction (not recorded which). These receptors originate from a male donor with ankylosing spondylitis or in good health (not recorded which). CDR3s include the opening cysteine and the closing phenylalanine or tryptophan. A D gene is named only where the DNA matches it firmly. Only part of the rows carry a size: once, few, many, or a class if the clone is expanded.

d_call: TRBD1; v_call: TRBV12-3/TRBV12-4; j_call: TRBJ2-7; clone_size: .; cdr3_aa: CASSDRQGHEQYF; cdr3_nt: TGTGCCAGCAGCGATCGACAGGGACACGAGCAGTACTTC
d_call: .; v_call: TRBV20-1; j_call: TRBJ2-1; clone_size: .; cdr3_aa: CSARERRDNEQFF; cdr3_nt: TGCAGTGCTAGAGAGCGAAGGGACAATGAGCAGTTCTTC
d_call: .; v_call: TRBV6-1; j_call: TRBJ2-4; clone_size: .; cdr3_aa: CASSGKLAKNIQYF; cdr3_nt: TGTGCCAGCAGCGGGAAATTGGCCAAAAACATTCAGTACTTC
d_call: TRBD2; v_call: TRBV5-4; j_call: TRBJ2-3; clone_size: .; cdr3_aa: CASSPTSAISDTQYF; cdr3_nt: TGTGCCAGCAGCCCGACTAGCGCCATTTCAGATACGCAGTATTTT
d_call: .; v_call: TRBV20-1; j_call: TRBJ1-2; clone_size: .; cdr3_aa: CSARDIGQTTNYGYTF; cdr3_nt: TGCAGTGCTAGAGATATAGGCCAGACAACTAACTATGGCTACACCTTC
d_call: TRBD2; v_call: TRBV6-5; j_call: TRBJ2-5; clone_size: few; cdr3_aa: CASSYTPTAGGPETQYF; cdr3_nt: TGTGCCAGCAGTTACACTCCCACGGCGGGGGGGCCGGAGACCCAGTACTTC
d_call: .; v_call: TRBV20-1; j_call: TRBJ2-5; clone_size: .; cdr3_aa: CSAPSADRLQETQYF; cdr3_nt: TGCAGTGCTCCCTCAGCGGACAGACTACAAGAGACCCAGTACTTC
d_call: .; v_call: TRBV15; j_call: TRBJ2-2; clone_size: few; cdr3_aa: CATSRGRSRVDTGELFF; cdr3_nt: TGTGCCACCAGCAGAGGGAGGTCCAGGGTGGACACCGGGGAGCTGTTTTTT
d_call: .; v_call: TRBV20-1; j_call: TRBJ2-3; clone_size: .; cdr3_aa: CSGAGASTDTQYF; cdr3_nt: TGCAGTGGGGCGGGGGCTAGCACAGATACGCAGTATTTT
d_call: .; v_call: TRBV28; j_call: TRBJ2-4; clone_size: few; cdr3_aa: CASSGTRDIQYF; cdr3_nt: TGTGCCAGCAGTGGGACGCGGGACATTCAGTACTTC
d_call: TRBD2; v_call: TRBV12-3/TRBV12-4; j_call: TRBJ2-1; clone_size: .; cdr3_aa: CASRLAGEQFF; cdr3_nt: TGTGCCAGTAGACTAGCGGGGGAGCAGTTCTTC
d_call: .; v_call: TRBV12-3/TRBV12-4; j_call: TRBJ2-1; clone_size: .; cdr3_aa: CASSPLGAYNEQFF; cdr3_nt: TGTGCCAGCAGTCCTTTGGGGGCCTACAATGAGCAGTTCTTC
d_call: .; v_call: TRBV4-1; j_call: TRBJ2-1; clone_size: .; cdr3_aa: CASSQGVQGLSYNEQFF; cdr3_nt: TGCGCCAGCAGCCAAGGTGTCCAGGGCCTTTCCTACAATGAGCAGTTCTTC
d_call: .; v_call: TRBV5-1; j_call: TRBJ2-2; clone_size: .; cdr3_aa: CASSDTTRTGELFF; cdr3_nt: TGCGCCAGCAGCGACACAACGCGCACCGGGGAGCTGTTTTTT
d_call: .; v_call: TRBV27; j_call: TRBJ2-7; clone_size: .; cdr3_aa: CASSSRQTDYEQYF; cdr3_nt: TGTGCCAGCAGCTCCCGACAGACCGACTACGAGCAGTACTTC
d_call: TRBD2; v_call: TRBV20-1; j_call: TRBJ2-1; clone_size: .; cdr3_aa: CSARPPVAGGLSEQFF; cdr3_nt: TGCAGTGCTAGACCGCCCGTAGCGGGGGGGCTGAGTGAGCAGTTCTTC
d_call: .; v_call: TRBV27; j_call: TRBJ1-5; clone_size: .; cdr3_aa: CASAGRYSNQPQHF; cdr3_nt: TGTGCCAGCGCAGGGCGATATAGCAATCAGCCCCAGCATTTT
d_call: .; v_call: TRBV29-1; j_call: TRBJ2-3; clone_size: many; cdr3_aa: CSVAKRLEADTQYF; cdr3_nt: TGCAGCGTTGCGAAACGATTGGAGGCAGATACGCAGTATTTT
d_call: .; v_call: TRBV6-2/TRBV6-3; j_call: TRBJ2-5; clone_size: .; cdr3_aa: CASTDYETQYF; cdr3_nt: TGTGCCAGCACCGACTATGAGACCCAGTACTTC
d_call: .; v_call: TRBV6-2/TRBV6-3; j_call: TRBJ1-5; clone_size: .; cdr3_aa: CASRNLYPEGGSNQPQHF; cdr3_nt: TGTGCCAGCAGAAACTTATATCCGGAGGGGGGAAGCAATCAGCCCCAGCATTTT
d_call: TRBD1; v_call: TRBV20-1; j_call: TRBJ1-6; clone_size: .; cdr3_aa: CSARGGQGYGMNSPLHF; cdr3_nt: TGCAGTGCTAGAGGGGGACAGGGGTACGGGATGAATTCACCCCTCCACTTT
d_call: .; v_call: TRBV7-9; j_call: TRBJ1-4; clone_size: .; cdr3_aa: CASSPDSLGEKLFF; cdr3_nt: TGTGCCAGCAGCCCGGACAGCCTTGGAGAAAAACTGTTTTTT
d_call: .; v_call: TRBV20-1; j_call: TRBJ2-3; clone_size: few; cdr3_aa: CSASPHGTSTDTQYF; cdr3_nt: TGCAGTGCTAGCCCCCACGGTACTAGCACAGATACGCAGTATTTT
d_call: .; v_call: TRBV20-1; j_call: TRBJ1-2; clone_size: .; cdr3_aa: CSGQTGNYGYTF; cdr3_nt: TGCAGTGGACAAACAGGGAACTATGGCTACACCTTC
d_call: .; v_call: TRBV6-6; j_call: TRBJ1-2; clone_size: once; cdr3_aa: CASMQGPNYGYPF; cdr3_nt: TGTGCCAGCATGCAGGGCCCAAACTATGGCTACCCCTTC
d_call: .; v_call: TRBV20-1; j_call: TRBJ2-1; clone_size: many; cdr3_aa: CSAPTTEYRNEQFF; cdr3_nt: TGCAGTGCTCCCACGACCGAATACCGTAATGAGCAGTTCTTC
d_call: .; v_call: TRBV3-1; j_call: TRBJ2-1; clone_size: once; cdr3_aa: CASSTRWQGPVDEQFF; cdr3_nt: TGTGCCAGCAGCACCCGATGGCAGGGGCCAGTGGATGAGCAGTTCTTC
d_call: TRBD1; v_call: TRBV6-1; j_call: TRBJ2-1; clone_size: .; cdr3_aa: CASTGQGLHEQFF; cdr3_nt: TGTGCCAGCACGGGACAGGGGTTGCATGAGCAGTTCTTC
d_call: TRBD1; v_call: TRBV20-1; j_call: TRBJ2-7; clone_size: .; cdr3_aa: CSASRGQSYEQYF; cdr3_nt: TGCAGTGCTAGCAGGGGGCAGTCCTACGAGCAGTACTTC
d_call: .; v_call: TRBV15; j_call: TRBJ1-1; clone_size: .; cdr3_aa: CATSRSGATEAFF; cdr3_nt: TGTGCCACCAGCAGATCCGGGGCCACTGAAGCTTTCTTT
d_call: TRBD1; v_call: TRBV12-3/TRBV12-4; j_call: TRBJ2-7; clone_size: .; cdr3_aa: CASSPTGGIFLYF; cdr3_nt: TGTGCCAGCAGCCCGACAGGGGGCATCTTCTTGTACTTC
d_call: .; v_call: TRBV5-1; j_call: TRBJ1-2; clone_size: .; cdr3_aa: CASSFGQAVYGYTF; cdr3_nt: TGCGCCAGCAGCTTCGGGCAGGCCGTATATGGCTACACCTTC
d_call: .; v_call: TRBV27; j_call: TRBJ2-3; clone_size: .; cdr3_aa: CASSLRVEDTQYF; cdr3_nt: TGTGCCAGCAGTTTAAGAGTGGAAGATACGCAGTATTTT
d_call: .; v_call: TRBV11-2; j_call: TRBJ2-3; clone_size: .; cdr3_aa: CASSRSVKDTQYF; cdr3_nt: TGTGCCAGCAGCCGATCCGTGAAGGATACGCAGTATTTT
d_call: .; v_call: TRBV12-3/TRBV12-4; j_call: TRBJ2-2; clone_size: .; cdr3_aa: CASSLQGPTGELFF; cdr3_nt: TGTGCCAGCAGTTTACAGGGGCCCACCGGGGAGCTGTTTTTT
d_call: TRBD1; v_call: TRBV12-3/TRBV12-4; j_call: TRBJ2-5; clone_size: .; cdr3_aa: CASSPDRDLYQETQYF; cdr3_nt: TGTGCCAGCAGCCCCGACAGGGACCTGTACCAAGAGACCCAGTACTTC
d_call: TRBD2; v_call: TRBV30; j_call: TRBJ2-3; clone_size: .; cdr3_aa: CAWSDGGGAYTQYF; cdr3_nt: TGTGCCTGGAGTGATGGCGGGGGGGCGTATACGCAGTATTTT
d_call: .; v_call: TRBV10-3; j_call: TRBJ2-7; clone_size: few; cdr3_aa: CAINTLDSSSYEQYF; cdr3_nt: TGTGCCATCAACACCTTGGACAGCAGCTCCTACGAGCAGTACTTC
d_call: .; v_call: TRBV9; j_call: TRBJ2-1; clone_size: .; cdr3_aa: CASSVGGQVGGYNEQFF; cdr3_nt: TGTGCCAGCAGCGTAGGCGGACAGGTGGGGGGTTACAATGAGCAGTTCTTC
d_call: TRBD1; v_call: TRBV6-5; j_call: TRBJ2-7; clone_size: .; cdr3_aa: CASSYSTGLSREQYF; cdr3_nt: TGTGCCAGCAGTTACTCGACAGGGCTTTCGCGGGAGCAGTACTTC
d_call: TRBD1; v_call: TRBV12-3/TRBV12-4; j_call: TRBJ2-3; clone_size: .; cdr3_aa: CASSLTGGYSTDTQYF; cdr3_nt: TGTGCCAGCAGCCTGACAGGGGGATATAGCACAGATACGCAGTATTTT
d_call: .; v_call: TRBV9; j_call: TRBJ2-5; clone_size: .; cdr3_aa: CASSAIATNQETQYF; cdr3_nt: TGTGCCAGCAGTGCTATAGCTACCAATCAAGAGACCCAGTACTTC
d_call: TRBD1; v_call: TRBV4-1; j_call: TRBJ2-1; clone_size: .; cdr3_aa: CASTSTGGYNEQFF; cdr3_nt: TGCGCCAGCACCTCGACAGGGGGCTATAATGAGCAGTTCTTC
d_call: TRBD1; v_call: TRBV20-1; j_call: TRBJ2-3; clone_size: many; cdr3_aa: CSASTGPPGGQYF; cdr3_nt: TGCAGTGCTAGTACGGGCCCGCCAGGGGGGCAGTATTTT
d_call: .; v_call: TRBV7-6; j_call: TRBJ2-7; clone_size: .; cdr3_aa: CASSALGRDEQYF; cdr3_nt: TGTGCCAGCAGCGCACTTGGACGGGACGAGCAGTACTTC
d_call: .; v_call: TRBV20-1; j_call: TRBJ2-7; clone_size: few; cdr3_aa: CSAPGGSEQYF; cdr3_nt: TGCAGTGCCCCAGGCGGGTCGGAGCAGTACTTC
d_call: TRBD2; v_call: TRBV20-1; j_call: TRBJ2-3; clone_size: few; cdr3_aa: CSARGRPSGVSTDTQYF; cdr3_nt: TGCAGTGCTAGAGGGAGACCTAGCGGGGTGAGCACAGATACGCAGTATTTT
d_call: .; v_call: TRBV18; j_call: TRBJ2-7; clone_size: few; cdr3_aa: CASSPPGAGTSYEQYF; cdr3_nt: TGTGCCAGCTCACCACCAGGAGCCGGGACCTCCTACGAGCAGTACTTC